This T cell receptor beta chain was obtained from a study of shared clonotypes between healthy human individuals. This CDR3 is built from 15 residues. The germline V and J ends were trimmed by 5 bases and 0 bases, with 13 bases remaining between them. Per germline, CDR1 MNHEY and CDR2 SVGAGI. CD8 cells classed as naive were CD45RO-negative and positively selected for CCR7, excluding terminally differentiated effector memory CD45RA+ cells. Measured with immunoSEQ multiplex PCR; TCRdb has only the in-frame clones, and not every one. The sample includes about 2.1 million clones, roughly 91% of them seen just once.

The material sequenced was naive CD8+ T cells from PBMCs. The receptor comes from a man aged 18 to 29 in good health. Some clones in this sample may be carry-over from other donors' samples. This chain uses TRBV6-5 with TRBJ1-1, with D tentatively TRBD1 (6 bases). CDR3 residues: CASSAGHRMNTEAFF. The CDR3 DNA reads TGTGCCAGCAGTGCGGGACACAGAATGAACACTGAAGCTTTCTTT.